These 11 T cell receptor beta chains were sequenced from one sample in a study of T cells in Graves' hyperthyroidism and ophthalmopathy. RNA transcripts were the template for amplifying TCR beta CDR3 regions. TCR CDR3 underwent first-round RT-PCR with the HTBI primer set. Using its own MiXCR run on the multiplex PCR reads, TCRdb lists one record per CDR3 protein. The sample has 270,000 or so distinct CDR3 sequences, nearly 15% seen once. The sequenced sample was blood. Receptors originate from a woman aged 50 to 60 with Graves' hyperthyroidism that later progressed to Graves' ophthalmopathy.

This clonotype occurred many times. V gene TRBV5-4 combines with J gene TRBJ2-7, with 8 bases aligning to TRBD2. The CDR3 loop spans 15 amino acids. V shed 4 bases, J shed 0 bases, and the junction held 6 bases outside the gene matches. Germline CDR1 SGHNT, CDR2 YYREEE (reference sequence). The chain's CDR3 is CASSRPLADSYEQYF. In DNA form, the CDR3 reads TGTGCCAGCAGCCGCCCACTAGCGGACTCCTACGAGCAGTACTTC.

The table lists this clonotype with many counts. The DNA of the CDR3 is TGCAGTCCTCAGGGAGTCAGTGAGCAGTTCTTC. It encodes CSPQGVSEQFF. The chain carries TRBV20-1 and TRBJ2-1, with D perhaps matching TRBD1 or TRBD2 (5 bases each). V was shortened by 8 bases and J by 9 bases, with 14 bases between the two germline ends. The CDR3 covers 11 residues. Germline CDR1 DFQATT, CDR2 SNEGSKA (reference sequence).

This clonotype has a handful of counts. This rearrangement joins TRBV5-1 to TRBJ1-1, with 8 bases matching TRBD1. This CDR3 has 19 residues. Germline CDR1 is SGHRS and CDR2 is YFSETQ. V was clipped by 2 bases and J by 4 bases; unmatched bases: 19. The CDR3: CASSFKISGQGGGPTEAFF. CDR3 DNA: TGCGCCAGCAGCTTCAAAATCTCCGGACAGGGCGGAGGACCCACTGAAGCTTTCTTT.

This clonotype was detected only a few times. The rearrangement joins TRBV4-1 to TRBJ2-5, with D unclear. The CDR3 consists of 15 residues. Germline V CDR1 and CDR2: MGHRA, YSYEKL. V lost 5 bases and J 0 bases, leaving 13 bases between the germline ends. For the CDR3, the DNA is TGCGCCAGCAGCTCAAACGCAGACAACCAAGAGACCCAGTACTTC. Translated, it gives CASSSNADNQETQYF.

This clonotype has at least ten counts. This CDR3 reads CAWSVLPSGRYNEQFF. CDR3 nucleotides: TGTGCCTGGAGTGTACTCCCTAGCGGAAGATACAATGAGCAGTTCTTC. J is TRBJ2-1 and V is TRBV30; TRBD2 matches at 7 bases. Germline CDR1 reads GTSNPN; CDR2 reads SVGIG (reference sequence). Trimming took 0 bases from V and 4 from J; bases not matched to a gene: 9. The CDR3 spans 16 residues.

The CDR3 loop reads CASTLGQGRLNGETQYF. In DNA form, the CDR3 reads TGTGCCAGCACCTTAGGACAGGGGAGGTTAAACGGGGAGACCCAGTACTTC. This chain links TRBV9 with TRBJ2-5; TRBD1 matches at 9 bases. V dropped 6 bases and J dropped 5; count of bases not matched to a gene: 17. Germline V gene lookup returns CDR1 SGDLS and CDR2 YYNGEE. The CDR3 runs 17 residues.

This clonotype was counted a few times. One base away lies a much larger clone, so this may be a sequencing read error. The chain carries TRBV7-2 and TRBJ1-5, with D tentatively TRBD1 (5 bases). CDR3 length: 13 amino acids. Germline V gene lookup returns CDR1 SGHTA and CDR2 FQGNSA. CDR3 sequence (DNA): TGTGTCAGCAGCTTGCAGGGCCGTCAGCCCCAGCATTTT. This gives the protein CVSSLQGRQPQHF.

This chain joins TRBV20-1 and TRBJ2-3; 10 bases line up with TRBD1. Germline V gene sequence: CDR1 DFQATT, CDR2 SNEGSKA (reference sequence). V was pared by 5 bases and J by 6 bases, with 11 bases of the junction left unmatched. This CDR3 has 15 residues. Here the CDR3 DNA reads TGCAGTGCTGAGCACCGGGACAGGGGTCGGGATACGCAGTATTTT. This translates into CSAEHRDRGRDTQYF.

V gene TRBV7-9 combines with J gene TRBJ1-5; 8 bases line up with TRBD1. J lost 2 bases, V lost 4 bases, and 4 bases had no gene match. The CDR3 has 15 amino acids. In germline, CDR1 is SEHNR, CDR2 FQNEAQ (reference sequence). CDR3 sequence (DNA): TGTGCCAGCAGCTACCCGGGACAGGGCAATCAGCCCCAGCATTTT. This gives the protein CASSYPGQGNQPQHF.

This clonotype was observed many times. The V gene is TRBV2, the J gene TRBJ1-2; D is undetermined. Trimming removed 7 bases from V and 0 bases from J, with 15 bases in between. CDR3 length: 15 amino acids. Germline V gives CDR1 SNHLY, CDR2 FYNNEI. CDR3 protein: CASKMGVGANYGYTF. Here the CDR3 DNA reads TGTGCCAGCAAGATGGGTGTGGGAGCTAACTATGGCTACACCTTC. Full variable domain (rest looked up from reference TRBV2 and TRBJ1-2): EPEVTQTPSHQVTQMGQEVILRCVPISNHLYFYWYRQILGQKVEFLVSFYNNEISEKSEIFDDQFSVERPDGSNFTLKIRSTKLEDSAMYFCASKMGVGANYGYTFGSGTRLTVV.

At least ten counts were recorded for this clonotype. The chain joins TRBV18 to TRBJ2-3; 7 positions match TRBD2. With V trimmed by 3 bases and J by 3 bases, 12 bases remained unmatched. The length of the CDR3 is 17 residues. Per the germline V gene, CDR1 is KGHSH and CDR2 is LQKENI. In nucleotides, the CDR3 is TGTGCCAGCTCACCTTGGCGGGAGAGGATTAGAACAGATACGCAGTATTTT. Its translation: CASSPWRERIRTDTQYF.